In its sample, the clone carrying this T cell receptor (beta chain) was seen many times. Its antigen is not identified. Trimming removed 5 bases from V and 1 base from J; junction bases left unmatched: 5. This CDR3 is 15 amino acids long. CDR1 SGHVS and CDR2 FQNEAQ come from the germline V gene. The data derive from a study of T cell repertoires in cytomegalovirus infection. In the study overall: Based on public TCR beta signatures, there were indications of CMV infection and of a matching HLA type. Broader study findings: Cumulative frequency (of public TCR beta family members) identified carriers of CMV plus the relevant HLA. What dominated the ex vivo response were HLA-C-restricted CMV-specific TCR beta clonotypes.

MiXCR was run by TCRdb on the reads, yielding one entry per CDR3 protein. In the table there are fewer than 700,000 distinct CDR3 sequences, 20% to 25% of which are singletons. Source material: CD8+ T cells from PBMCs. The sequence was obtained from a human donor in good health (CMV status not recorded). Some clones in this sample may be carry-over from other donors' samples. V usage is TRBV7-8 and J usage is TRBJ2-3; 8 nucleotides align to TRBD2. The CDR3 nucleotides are TGTGCCAGCAGCCGGGGGGGGCCGGGCACAGATACGCAGTATTTT. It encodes CASSRGGPGTDTQYF.